This TCR beta chain comes out of a study of T cells in Graves' hyperthyroidism and ophthalmopathy. This clonotype was detected a few times. Authors of the study amplified TCR beta CDR3 regions from RNA transcripts. RT-PCR in the first round (using the HTBI primer set) targeted the TCR CDR3. Via MiXCR, TCRdb re-called the multiplex PCR reads, giving one row per CDR3 protein. The sample has roughly 700,000 distinct CDR3 sequences; 17% are singletons. Deletions cut 8 bases from V and 0 bases from J, with 13 bases between. CDR1 is DFQATT, CDR2 SNEGSKA, per germline (reference sequence). The CDR3 length is 13 residues.

The chain carries TRBV20-1 and TRBJ1-1; D remains unclear. Sequencing used blood. This receptor was taken from a man in his fifties with Graves' hyperthyroidism. DNA for the CDR3: TGCAGTTTCCTGGGCCCGATGAACACTGAAGCTTTCTTT. This gives the protein CSFLGPMNTEAFF.